A single sample gave rise to the 2 T cell receptor beta chains below, sequenced in a study of T cell repertoires in ileal Crohn's disease. Assay: immunoSEQ multiplex PCR; the TCRdb copy retains only in-frame clones and omits some. The table includes approximately 27,000 clones, about four fifths detected once. Material: ileal tissue. These receptor sequences come from an adult with Crohn's disease.

The CDR3 sequence is CASSLAGRGFGYTF. CDR3 DNA sequence: TGTGCCAGCAGCTTAGCGGGCAGGGGGTTTGGCTACACCTTC. The chain uses TRBV7-8 and TRBJ1-2, with 7 bases aligning to TRBD1. The germline CDR1 and CDR2 sequences are SGHVS and FQNEAQ. The CDR3 extends over 14 amino acids. J gave up 7 bases and V 0 bases, and 5 bases lay outside the gene matches.

The chain links TRBV15 to TRBJ2-1; D may be TRBD1 (5 bases). V dropped 0 bases and J dropped 4 bases, with 13 bases sitting between them. Germline CDR1 reads LNHNV; CDR2 reads YYDKDF (reference sequence). This CDR3 region has 16 residues. This CDR3 reads CATSRDIETEYNEQFF. CDR3 DNA sequence: TGTGCCACCAGCAGAGATATCGAGACAGAGTACAATGAGCAGTTCTTC.